This T cell receptor (beta chain) comes out of a study of sequential checkpoint blockade in melanoma. The table came from immunoSEQ multiplex PCR; TCRdb's copy has only in-frame clones and leaves some out. The sample lists approximately 11,000 clones, 70% to 80% occurring once. The treatment is: randomized to nivolumab then ipilimumab (arm A) or the reverse (arm B). None of the patients previously received DNA-damaging chemotherapy. Live CD3+CD8+ CD19− CD56− cells were sorted from PBMCs. The CDR3 has 13 residues. V was clipped by 4 bases and J by 1 base, with 7 bases between them. Per germline, CDR1 SGHAT and CDR2 FQNNGV.

The sequence came from a human donor with melanoma. The sequenced sample was CD8+ T cells sorted from blood (inferred from file names), obtained from a patient given nivolumab and ipilimumab in sequence. V usage is TRBV11-2 and J usage is TRBJ1-1; D is undetermined. The CDR3 loop is CASSSTPNTEAFF. The CDR3 nucleotides read TGTGCCAGCAGCTCCACACCGAACACTGAAGCTTTCTTT.